Presented here are 3 T cell receptor beta chains from one specimen sequenced in a study of T cells in Graves' hyperthyroidism and ophthalmopathy. TCR beta CDR3 regions were amplified from RNA transcripts. First-round RT-PCR with HTBI primers amplified the TCR CDR3 region. MiXCR, applied by TCRdb to the multiplex PCR reads, yields one record per CDR3 protein. The data show fewer than 650,000 distinct CDR3 sequences, 11% to 15% seen once. Sequencing was done on a sample of blood. These receptors were obtained from a woman aged 40 to 50 with Graves' hyperthyroidism.

This clonotype was counted many times. The chain has TRBV7-2 and TRBJ2-7, with TRBD1 identical over 10 bases. Germline V gene lookup returns CDR1 SGHTA and CDR2 FQGNSA. CDR3 length equals 15 residues. The trim removed 5 bases at V and 0 bases at J, leaving 4 bases unmatched. The CDR3, as DNA: TGTGCCAGCAGCGTGGACAGGGGGAGCTCCTACGAGCAGTACTTC. Protein product: CASSVDRGSSYEQYF.

The CDR3 spells CASGLGLAPTGELFF. DNA for the CDR3: TGTGCTAGTGGTTTAGGACTAGCCCCAACCGGGGAGCTGTTTTTT. The rearrangement joins TRBV12-5 to TRBJ2-2; 8 bases agree with TRBD2. This CDR3 contains 15 residues. With 3 bases clipped from V and 5 bases from J, the junction kept 5 bases outside the gene matches. The germline gives CDR1 LGHNT, CDR2 FRNRAP.

The gene calls are TRBV3-1 and TRBJ1-1, with 8 bases identical to TRBD1. The CDR3 sequence is 17 residues long. The V gene end was trimmed by 0 bases and the J gene end by 2 bases; junction bases not matched to a gene: 8. Germline V gene lookup returns CDR1 LGHDT and CDR2 YNNKEL (reference sequence). This chain's CDR3 is CASSQDAGGRLNTEAFF. The CDR3 DNA follows: TGTGCCAGCAGCCAAGACGCAGGGGGCAGACTTAACACTGAAGCTTTCTTT.